This entry lists 19 T cell receptor beta chains sequenced from one sample in a study of blood T cell repertoires in COVID-19. The repertoire was sequenced with immunoSEQ multiplex PCR; TCRdb's copy has only in-frame clones and lacks some. Of hundreds of thousands of clones listed, 70% to 90% are singletons. The sequenced material came from PBMCs or T cells enriched from blood (not recorded which). The source of these receptors is a woman between 45 and 60 years old with acute COVID-19.

The V call is TRBV9, the J call TRBJ2-2; 9 bases line up with TRBD2. V was pared by 4 bases and J by 4 bases, with 8 bases of the junction left unmatched. Germline V gene lookup returns CDR1 SGDLS and CDR2 YYNGEE. This CDR3 is built from 16 residues. The CDR3 DNA sequence: TGTGCCAGCAGCTCCCATAGCGGGGGCCTCACCGGGGAGCTGTTTTTT. Amino acids: CASSSHSGGLTGELFF.

The V gene is TRBV29-1, the J gene TRBJ1-1; TRBD1 matches 10 bases. The V segment lost 1 base and the J segment 5 bases; nucleotides outside the gene matches: 10. Per germline, CDR1 SQVTM and CDR2 ANQGSEA. The CDR3 runs 16 residues. CDR3 residues: CSVEGRQGASRTEAFF. The CDR3 DNA reads TGCAGCGTTGAAGGTCGACAGGGGGCAAGTAGGACTGAAGCTTTCTTT.

CDR3 region: CASSQTGQQNNEQFF. CDR3 in DNA: TGCGCCAGCAGCCAAACGGGACAGCAGAACAATGAGCAGTTCTTC. The gene calls are TRBV4-1 and TRBJ2-1; TRBD1 matches at 7 bases. Germline-derived CDR1 and CDR2 are MGHRA and YSYEKL. The V gene end was trimmed by 2 bases and the J gene end by 5 bases; junction bases not matched to a gene: 6. The CDR3 extends over 15 amino acids.

The genes are TRBV6-5 and TRBJ1-2, with TRBD1 matching over 7 bases. V lost 7 bases and J lost 8; bases outside the gene matches: 13. The CDR3 loop spans 14 amino acids. The germline V gene has CDR1 MNHEY and CDR2 SVGAGI. The CDR3 region is CASTDTTGPRGYTF. In nucleotides, the CDR3 is TGTGCCAGCACCGATACGACAGGGCCTAGGGGCTACACCTTC.

The chain couples TRBV7-2 to TRBJ2-1; tentatively, D is TRBD2 (6 bases). Trimming shortened V by 5 bases and J by 9 bases, and 17 bases separated the two germline ends. There are 14 residues in the CDR3. Germline loops: CDR1 SGHTA, CDR2 FQGNSA. The CDR3 reads CASSPYWGVSEQFF. The DNA for the CDR3 is TGTGCCAGCAGCCCTTACTGGGGGGTAAGTGAGCAGTTCTTC. The full variable domain, in which reference TRBV7-2 and TRBJ2-1 provide the parts outside the CDR3, is GAGVSQSPSNKVTEKGKDVELRCDPISGHTALYWYRQSLGQGLEFLIYFQGNSAPDKSGLPSDRFSAERTGGSVSTLTIQRTQQEDSAVYLCASSPYWGVSEQFFGPGTRLTVL.

The chain recombines TRBV5-4 with TRBJ2-1; perhaps TRBD2 as D (5 bases). The germline CDR1 and CDR2 sequences are SGHNT and YYREEE (reference sequence). The CDR3 is made up of 13 amino acids. Trimming pared 2 bases from V and 8 bases from J, leaving 11 bases between. CDR3 DNA sequence: TGTGCCAGCAGCTTATTCGGGGTCTATGAGCAGTTCTTC. Protein product: CASSLFGVYEQFF.

This chain joins TRBV5-6 and TRBJ1-2; 7 nucleotides agree with TRBD1. The V segment lost 4 bases and the J segment 4 bases; nucleotides outside the gene matches: 10. The CDR3 has 15 amino acids. The germline gives CDR1 SGHDT, CDR2 YYEEEE. CDR3 DNA: TGTGCCAGCAGCGGATCTACAGGGGCGGGCTATGGCTACACCTTC. This encodes CASSGSTGAGYGYTF.

The chain carries TRBV7-2 and TRBJ1-5, with D possibly TRBD1 on 5 matching bases. V was shortened by 2 bases and J by 0 bases, with 17 bases between the two germline ends. CDR3 length: 18 amino acids. Germline lookup yields CDR1 SGHTA and CDR2 FQGNSA. Here the CDR3 reads CASSLLSGTAASNQPQHF. In DNA form, the CDR3 reads TGTGCCAGCAGCTTATTAAGCGGGACCGCGGCTAGCAATCAGCCCCAGCATTTT.

This clone came up once. This chain joins TRBV20-1 and TRBJ1-1, with TRBD1 as a possible D gene (5 bases). Per the germline V gene, CDR1 is DFQATT and CDR2 is SNEGSKA (reference sequence). The CDR3 is 13 amino acids. Between the trimmed V and J ends, which lost 3 bases and 4 bases, there was a span of 12 bases. The CDR3 coding sequence is TGCAGTGCTAGTCTCGGGGGAACCACTGAAGCTTTCTTT. Translating it yields CSASLGGTTEAFF.

V usage is TRBV30 and J usage is TRBJ2-3; 8 nucleotides align to TRBD2. V trimming: 6 bases; J trimming: 5 bases; junction bases outside the gene matches: 7. The CDR3 runs to 13 residues. The germline CDR1 and CDR2 sequences are GTSNPN and SVGIG (reference sequence). CDR3 protein: CACSGGAKDTQYF. In DNA, the CDR3 is TGTGCCTGTTCCGGGGGGGCAAAAGATACGCAGTATTTT.

The chain has TRBV7-7 and TRBJ2-1, with TRBD2 matching 8 bases. The ends lost 5 bases at V and 3 bases at J; junction bases unmatched: 6. The CDR3 runs 15 residues. Per the germline V gene, CDR1 is SSHAT and CDR2 is FNYEAQ (reference sequence). CDR3 sequence: CASSPETSGYNEQFF. Here the CDR3 DNA reads TGTGCCAGCAGCCCTGAAACTAGCGGCTACAATGAGCAGTTCTTC.

This clone was seen a few times. The rearrangement joins TRBV3-1 (or the pseudogene TRBV3-2) to TRBJ2-1; 11 bases match TRBD2. After removal of 7 bases from V and 9 bases from J, the junction contained 20 bases not matched to a gene. The CDR3 has 18 amino acids. Germline CDR1 and CDR2: LGHDT and YNNKEL (reference sequence). The CDR3 sequence is CASTGEPILAGASVEQFF. The CDR3 DNA reads TGTGCCAGCACGGGAGAACCCATACTAGCGGGGGCTTCGGTTGAGCAGTTCTTC.

This clone was found a few times. This chain links TRBV5-8 with TRBJ2-7; TRBD1 aligns across 7 bases. V dropped 0 bases and J dropped 4; count of bases not matched to a gene: 7. Germline assignment: CDR1 SGHTS and CDR2 YDEGEE. CDR3 size: 15 residues. The CDR3 DNA is TGTGCCAGCAGCTTGGGACCGGGACAGCTTTACGAGCAGTACTTC. Residues: CASSLGPGQLYEQYF.

The chain links TRBV6-2 or TRBV6-3 to TRBJ2-3; the match to TRBD2 covers 8 bases. Germline V gene sequence: CDR1 MNHEY, CDR2 SVGEGT. Trimming took 1 base from V and 4 from J; bases not matched to a gene: 4. This CDR3 has 15 residues. CDR3: CASSYLGLASDTQYF. CDR3 DNA: TGTGCCAGCAGTTACTTAGGACTAGCCTCAGATACGCAGTATTTT.

V gene TRBV3-1 (or the pseudogene TRBV3-2) combines with J gene TRBJ1-4; D is possibly TRBD1 (5 bases). Germline-derived CDR1 and CDR2 are LGHDT and YNNKEL (reference sequence). This CDR3 spans 15 amino acids. V was shortened by 0 bases and J by 4 bases, with 9 bases between the two germline ends. The CDR3: CASSQEGGLNEKLFF. Written as DNA, the CDR3 is TGTGCCAGCAGCCAAGAGGGGGGACTTAATGAAAAACTGTTTTTT.

The chain combines TRBV11-1 with TRBJ1-1; D gene unclear. V lost 2 bases to trimming and J lost 8 bases, with 9 bases between them. The CDR3 loop spans 12 amino acids. Germline V gives CDR1 SGHAT, CDR2 FQDESV (reference sequence). Here the CDR3 reads CASSLQATEAFF. CDR3 nucleotide sequence: TGTGCCAGCAGCTTACAGGCCACAGAAGCTTTCTTT.

J is TRBJ1-2 and V is TRBV5-1, with 9 nucleotides matching TRBD1. The germline CDR1 and CDR2 sequences are SGHRS and YFSETQ. The CDR3 loop spans 16 amino acids. With V trimmed by 2 bases and J by 6 bases, 11 bases remained unmatched. CDR3 amino acids: CASSLTPGQGRDGYTF. CDR3 DNA: TGCGCCAGCAGCTTAACTCCGGGACAGGGAAGGGATGGCTACACCTTC.

The rearrangement uses TRBV4-1 and TRBJ2-5; TRBD1 agrees at 10 bases. The V gene end was trimmed by 4 bases and the J gene end by 1 base; junction bases not matched to a gene: 6. The CDR3 spans 16 residues. CDR1 and CDR2 from the germline V gene are MGHRA and YSYEKL. The CDR3 bases are TGCGCCAGCAGCCGAGGACAGGGGGGAGGCCAAGAGACCCAGTACTTC. Its protein is CASSRGQGGGQETQYF.

The chain recombines TRBV7-2 with TRBJ1-2; 7 positions agree with TRBD1. Germline V lookup: CDR1 SGHTA, CDR2 FQGNSA. Germline trimming cut 5 bases from V and 0 bases from J; bases unmatched to any gene: 9. The CDR3 is 16 residues long. The CDR3 sequence is CASSPDRVSSNYGYTF. The CDR3 region has the DNA TGTGCCAGCAGCCCCGACAGGGTTTCTTCTAACTATGGCTACACCTTC.